These 5 T cell receptor beta chains share one sample of origin, sequenced in a study of identical twins. TCRdb recomputed calls from the 5' RACE reads with MiXCR, one row per CDR3 protein. In the table there are 200,000 to 300,000 distinct CDR3 sequences, approximately 7.8% of which are singletons. The data also belong to a second study, concerning yellow fever vaccine responses in identical twins.

The sequencing sample was made of CD8+ T cells sorted from blood. These receptors were collected from a woman aged 18 to 35 in good health.

This clonotype was detected only a few times. The chain is built from TRBV20-1 and TRBJ1-1; 8 bases agree with TRBD1. Germline V lookup: CDR1 DFQATT, CDR2 SNEGSKA (reference sequence). Losses at the gene ends were 5 bases for V and 4 bases for J; bases not matched to a gene: 15. The CDR3 has 16 amino acids. The CDR3 is CSAGDRGRILSTEAFF. The CDR3 coding sequence is TGCAGTGCTGGCGACAGGGGACGAATATTATCCACTGAAGCTTTCTTT.

This clonotype was recorded many times. The genes are TRBV7-9 and TRBJ2-1; D remains unclear. Trimming took off 4 bases at V and 5 bases at J, with 21 bases between the two ends. CDR1 and CDR2 (germline): SEHNR, FQNEAQ (reference sequence). This CDR3 contains 17 residues. CDR3 in DNA: TGTGCCAGCAGCTCCCCCGGCGGCTCAAGGGTGGACAATGAGCAGTTCTTC. Translation gives CASSSPGGSRVDNEQFF.

The CDR3 loop reads CSASDSNSPLHF. Written as DNA, the CDR3 is TGCAGTGCGAGCGACTCGAATTCACCCCTCCACTTT. This chain connects TRBV20-1 to TRBJ1-6; D is uncertain. V was pared by 6 bases and J by 7 bases, with 10 bases between. The length of the CDR3 is 12 residues. Germline V CDR1 and CDR2: DFQATT, SNEGSKA (reference sequence).

This clonotype was seen a handful of times. The chain recombines TRBV28 with TRBJ1-1, with unresolved D. There are 11 residues in the CDR3. The V end lost 8 bases, the J end lost 8 bases, and 12 bases lay between the germline ends. The germline V gene encodes CDR1 MDHEN and CDR2 SYDVKM. For the CDR3, the DNA is TGTGCCAGCGCGAGGAACTTGGAAGCTTTCTTT. Its protein is CASARNLEAFF. The full variable domain, its missing parts supplied by reference TRBV28 and TRBJ1-1, is DVKVTQSSRYLVKRTGEKVFLECVQDMDHENMFWYRQDPGLGLRLIYFSYDVKMKEKGDIPEGYSVSREKKERFSLILESASTNQTSMYLCASARNLEAFFGQGTRLTVV.

Many counts were recorded for this clonotype. As DNA, the CDR3 is TGCGCCAGCAGCCCTCGGGGGACAGGGCACACCGGGGAGCTGTTTTTT. Translated, it gives CASSPRGTGHTGELFF. V is TRBV5-1 and J is TRBJ2-2, with 9 positions matching TRBD1. Losses at the gene ends were 4 bases for V and 3 bases for J; bases not matched to a gene: 7. The CDR3 has 16 amino acids. CDR1 SGHRS and CDR2 YFSETQ come from the germline V gene.